The 18 T cell receptor beta chains in this list originate from one sample, sequenced in a study of blood T cell repertoires in COVID-19. The repertoire was sequenced with immunoSEQ multiplex PCR; TCRdb's copy has only in-frame clones and lacks some. The data show about 120,000 clones, with almost 70% seen just once and 2% to 2.5% held by the top ten. The material sequenced was peripheral blood. These receptors all stem from a woman aged 70-85 years with acute or convalescent COVID-19.

In this sample, this clone turned up a few times. The DNA for the CDR3 is TGTGCCAGTAGTCCATACAGGAGTCGGATCTACCCTGGGGCCAACGTCCTGACTTTC. This translates into CASSPYRSRIYPGANVLTF. The J gene is TRBJ2-6, the V gene TRBV19; D may be TRBD1 (5 bases). The germline V and J ends were trimmed by 5 bases and 2 bases, with 22 bases remaining between them. The CDR3 sequence is 19 residues long. Germline V gene lookup returns CDR1 LNHDA and CDR2 SQIVND (reference sequence).

This clone was seen at least ten times. This sequence joins TRBV24-1 and TRBJ2-7, with D possibly TRBD1 on 5 matching bases. The CDR3 consists of 14 residues. Trimming cost V 3 bases and J 3 bases, with 11 bases left between them. Germline CDR1 and CDR2: KGHDR and SFDVKD. The CDR3 sequence: CATSDAGSHYEQYF. CDR3 nucleotides: TGTGCCACCAGTGATGCAGGGTCGCACTACGAGCAGTACTTC.

This chain connects TRBV6-5 to TRBJ2-3; 13 nucleotides agree with TRBD2. CDR3 length equals 15 residues. Trimming removed 6 bases from V and 6 bases from J; junction bases left unmatched: 6. Germline V CDR1 and CDR2: MNHEY, SVGAGI. The CDR3 is CASSPRLAGGDTQYF. The DNA for the CDR3 is TGTGCCAGCAGCCCAAGACTAGCGGGAGGTGATACGCAGTATTTT.

V is TRBV7-9 and J is TRBJ2-7, with D hard to call. Trimming removed 7 bases at V and 3 bases at J, with 10 bases between. Per the germline V gene, CDR1 is SEHNR and CDR2 is FQNEAQ (reference sequence). The CDR3 is 12 residues long. The CDR3 nucleotides are TGTGCCAGCAACCCACCGGGCTACGAGCAGTACTTC. Translated: CASNPPGYEQYF.

Comment on this clone: The sample carries other DNA sequences with the same CDR3. CDR3 coding DNA: TGTGCCAGCAGCGTGGGACAGGAAACCTACGAGCAGTACTTC. It codes for CASSVGQETYEQYF. V is TRBV9 and J is TRBJ2-7; 8 bases align to TRBD1. Germline CDR1 reads SGDLS; CDR2 reads YYNGEE. The V gene end was trimmed by 2 bases and the J gene end by 2 bases; junction bases not matched to a gene: 3. The CDR3 extends over 14 amino acids. The full variable domain, in which reference TRBV9 and TRBJ2-7 provide the parts outside the CDR3, is DSGVTQTPKHLITATGQRVTLRCSPRSGDLSVYWYQQSLDQGLQFLIQYYNGEERAKGNILERFSAQQFPDLHSELNLSSLELGDSALYFCASSVGQETYEQYFGPGTRLTVT.

The chain employs TRBV24-1 and TRBJ2-1; the D gene is possibly TRBD2 (5 bases). The V gene lost 4 bases and the J gene lost 5 bases, with 17 bases spanning the gap. This CDR3 comprises 16 residues. Germline-derived CDR1 and CDR2 are KGHDR and SFDVKD. The CDR3 protein is CATSDSPRAGHNEQFF. The CDR3 nucleotides are TGTGCCACCAGTGACTCACCGAGGGCTGGGCACAATGAGCAGTTCTTC.

The rearrangement joins TRBV6-5 to TRBJ2-3; TRBD2 aligns across 9 bases. The CDR3 spans 16 residues. Per the germline V gene, CDR1 is MNHEY and CDR2 is SVGAGI. V lost 2 bases to trimming and J lost 1 base; unmatched junction nucleotides: 4. CDR3 DNA: TGTGCCAGCAGTTACCTCTTAGCGGGGGGCACAGATACGCAGTATTTT. This encodes CASSYLLAGGTDTQYF.

The V gene is TRBV27, the J gene TRBJ2-5; TRBD2 agrees at 8 bases. V lost 8 bases and J lost 4; bases outside the gene matches: 9. The CDR3 is 14 amino acids. Germline V gives CDR1 MNHEY, CDR2 SMNVEV (reference sequence). The CDR3 sequence: CASSREGEGETQYF. CDR3 coding DNA: TGTGCCAGCTCCCGGGAGGGAGAAGGAGAGACCCAGTACTTC.

This rearrangement joins TRBV15 to TRBJ1-5; D gene ambiguous. Germline V CDR1 and CDR2: LNHNV, YYDKDF (reference sequence). V gave up 0 bases and J gave up 4 bases, with 13 bases separating them. The CDR3 has 16 residues. This CDR3 is CATSRDRPGKNQPQHF. The CDR3 DNA sequence: TGTGCCACCAGCAGAGATCGGCCAGGAAAGAATCAGCCCCAGCATTTT.

V gene TRBV5-1 combines with J gene TRBJ2-5, with TRBD1 matching over 7 bases. In germline, CDR1 is SGHRS, CDR2 YFSETQ. This CDR3 is 14 amino acids long. J was trimmed by 2 bases and V by 4 bases; bases with no gene match: 5. CDR3 sequence reads: CASSTGALQETQYF. CDR3 coding DNA: TGCGCCAGCAGCACAGGGGCCCTACAAGAGACCCAGTACTTC.

The rearrangement uses TRBV6-2 or TRBV6-3 and TRBJ2-3; 9 bases are shared with TRBD2. Trimming removed 2 bases from V and 5 bases from J; junction bases left unmatched: 8. Germline V gene lookup returns CDR1 MNHEY and CDR2 SVGEGT. This CDR3 has 16 residues. The CDR3: CASSYNPSGTKDTQYF. The CDR3 coding sequence is TGTGCCAGCAGTTACAACCCTAGCGGGACAAAAGATACGCAGTATTTT.

The chain joins TRBV29-1 to TRBJ2-1, with 11 bases aligning to TRBD2. Germline loops: CDR1 SQVTM, CDR2 ANQGSEA. V lost 7 bases to trimming and J lost 7 bases; unmatched junction nucleotides: 12. This CDR3 is 15 amino acids long. CDR3 sequence reads: CSARFRLAGLNEQFF. DNA of the CDR3: TGCAGCGCCCGCTTTCGACTAGCGGGGTTGAATGAGCAGTTCTTC.

The chain has TRBV6-5 and TRBJ1-6; D is unclear. Looked up from germline, CDR1 is MNHEY and CDR2 is SVGAGI. Trimming took 5 bases from V and 3 from J, leaving 11 bases between them. The CDR3 runs to 15 residues. The CDR3, as DNA: TGTGCCAGCAGTCGAACGGGGAACTATAATTCACCCCTCCACTTT. Translated, it gives CASSRTGNYNSPLHF.

This clone occurred once. The V and J genes are TRBV27 and TRBJ1-5; D might be TRBD1 (5 bases). Germline V CDR1 and CDR2: MNHEY, SMNVEV (reference sequence). Trimming left V 3 bases short and J 7 bases short, with 10 bases between. CDR3 length: 13 residues. CDR3 residues: CASSLGRGQPQHF. CDR3 in DNA: TGTGCCAGCAGTTTGGGGAGGGGACAGCCCCAGCATTTT.

The chain couples TRBV4-1 to TRBJ2-7, with TRBD1 matching 7 bases. Germline trimming cut 5 bases from V and 4 bases from J; bases unmatched to any gene: 8. Germline CDR1 reads MGHRA; CDR2 reads YSYEKL. The CDR3 consists of 14 residues. DNA of the CDR3: TGCGCCAGCAGCTGGGGACAGTACCGTTACGAGCAGTACTTC. As protein: CASSWGQYRYEQYF.

The V gene is TRBV6-2 or TRBV6-3, the J gene TRBJ2-6, with 8 bases matching TRBD1. Germline loops: CDR1 MNHEY, CDR2 SVGEGT. The CDR3 is 19 residues long. V was clipped by 6 bases and J by 0 bases; unmatched bases: 13. The CDR3 loop is CASSNPGDRGYSGANVLTF. CDR3 in DNA: TGTGCCAGCAGCAACCCCGGAGACAGGGGATACTCTGGGGCCAACGTCCTGACTTTC.

The V call is TRBV19, the J call TRBJ1-1; 7 bases are a match to TRBD1. V dropped 5 bases and J dropped 11; count of bases not matched to a gene: 14. Germline V lookup: CDR1 LNHDA, CDR2 SQIVND (reference sequence). The CDR3 has 14 amino acids. CDR3 protein: CASSFTGQASGAFF. In DNA form, the CDR3 reads TGTGCCAGTAGTTTTACAGGACAGGCCTCTGGGGCTTTCTTT.

Regarding this clone: Within the sample, other DNA sequences also encode this same CDR3. The chain uses TRBV28 and TRBJ1-2; 11 nucleotides align to TRBD1. CDR1 and CDR2 (germline): MDHEN, SYDVKM. Trimming at V came to 2 bases and at J to 7 bases, leaving 0 bases not matched to a gene. This CDR3 region has 13 residues. In DNA, the CDR3 is TGTGCCAGCAGTTTAGGGACAGGGGGTGGCTACACCTTC. It is translated as CASSLGTGGGYTF.